The 21 T cell receptor beta chains given below trace back to one sample, sequenced in a study of blood T cell repertoires in COVID-19. The assay was immunoSEQ multiplex PCR, and TCRdb's table has in-frame clones only and misses some. The sample shows approximately 380,000 clones, 70% to 90% of them seen only once. The sample taken for sequencing was PBMCs or T cells enriched from blood (not recorded which). These TCRs come from a woman aged 18-30 years who had recovered from COVID-19.

The rearrangement uses TRBV19 and TRBJ2-4, with a tentative D call TRBD2 (6 bases). V dropped 1 base and J dropped 0 bases, with 10 bases sitting between them. The length of the CDR3 is 16 residues. Germline CDR1 is LNHDA and CDR2 is SQIVND (reference sequence). This CDR3 reads CASSIVRGLAKNIQYF. In nucleotides, the CDR3 is TGTGCCAGTAGTATAGTGCGGGGATTAGCCAAAAACATTCAGTACTTC.

The chain combines TRBV6-5 with TRBJ2-2; 8 bases fit TRBD2. CDR1 MNHEY and CDR2 SVGAGI come from the germline V gene. V lost 4 bases and J lost 1; bases outside the gene matches: 2. CDR3 length: 15 amino acids. DNA for the CDR3: TGTGCCAGCAGTTCAACTAGCGGGAACACCGGGGAGCTGTTTTTT. It yields the protein CASSSTSGNTGELFF.

The chain has TRBV5-1 and TRBJ2-5, with D possibly matching TRBD2 (5 bases). Trimming took 3 bases from V and 0 from J, leaving 15 bases between them. Germline V CDR1 and CDR2: SGHRS, YFSETQ. The CDR3 spans 16 residues. DNA of the CDR3: TGCGCCAGCAGCTCGGGAATCGGCCGTTACCAAGAGACCCAGTACTTC. This gives the protein CASSSGIGRYQETQYF. The full variable domain, its missing parts supplied by reference TRBV5-1 and TRBJ2-5, is KAGVTQTPRYLIKTRGQQVTLSCSPISGHRSVSWYQQTPGQGLQFLFEYFSETQRNKGNFPGRFSGRQFSNSRSEMNVSTLELGDSALYLCASSSGIGRYQETQYFGPGTRLLVL.

The J gene is TRBJ1-6, the V gene TRBV15; D is uncertain. Trimming took 0 bases from V and 8 from J, leaving 14 bases between them. Germline CDR1 reads LNHNV; CDR2 reads YYDKDF (reference sequence). This CDR3 region has 16 residues. The CDR3 coding sequence is TGTGCCACCAGCAGAGATTCAAAACTAGGCTATTCACCCCTCCACTTT. This codes for CATSRDSKLGYSPLHF.

This sequence joins TRBV15 and TRBJ1-1; TRBD1 matches at 7 bases. V lost 3 bases to trimming and J lost 7 bases; unmatched junction nucleotides: 11. The CDR3 has 15 amino acids. The germline V gene encodes CDR1 LNHNV and CDR2 YYDKDF (reference sequence). As DNA, the CDR3 is TGTGCCACCAGCAGCGGAGGACAGGTAACCTTTGAAGCTTTCTTT. Translating gives CATSSGGQVTFEAFF.

The CDR3, as DNA: TGTGCCTGGGGACAGGGGCCCAACAATGAGCAGTTCTTC. Residues: CAWGQGPNNEQFF. The chain employs TRBV30 and TRBJ2-1, with 9 bases that match TRBD1. Germline assignment: CDR1 GTSNPN and CDR2 SVGIG (reference sequence). J gave up 5 bases and V 5 bases, and 4 bases lay outside the gene matches. CDR3 size: 13 residues.

The chain joins TRBV7-9 to TRBJ2-5; TRBD2 aligns across 9 bases. CDR3 length: 16 amino acids. Germline CDR1 is SEHNR and CDR2 is FQNEAQ (reference sequence). Trimming removed 2 bases from V and 7 bases from J; junction bases left unmatched: 11. DNA of the CDR3: TGTGCCAGCAGCTTATTCGGTAGCGGGGGCAAGGGGACCCAGTACTTC. Its protein is CASSLFGSGGKGTQYF.

Turning to this clone: At the DNA level, this CDR3 is encoded by other sequences in the same sample as well. This sequence joins TRBV5-1 and TRBJ1-2; TRBD1 aligns across 8 bases. The germline V gene has CDR1 SGHRS and CDR2 YFSETQ. Trimming removed 2 bases from V and 7 bases from J; junction bases left unmatched: 1. CDR3 length: 12 amino acids. CDR3 sequence (DNA): TGCGCCAGCAGCTTAGACAGGGGTGGCTACACCTTC. This gives the protein CASSLDRGGYTF.

V is TRBV7-2 and J is TRBJ1-3; TRBD1 is a possible D gene (5 bases). CDR1 SGHTA and CDR2 FQGNSA come from the germline V gene. The CDR3 sequence is 15 residues long. Between the trimmed V and J ends, which lost 5 bases and 4 bases, there was a span of 15 bases. CDR3 nucleotide sequence: TGTGCCAGCAGCCCTCCCGGACACCAAGGAAACACCATATATTTT. It specifies CASSPPGHQGNTIYF.

J is TRBJ2-3 and V is TRBV7-9; 9 bases align to TRBD2. Trimming took 4 bases from V and 1 from J; bases not matched to a gene: 15. This CDR3 spans 19 amino acids. Germline V gene lookup returns CDR1 SEHNR and CDR2 FQNEAQ (reference sequence). As DNA, the CDR3 is TGTGCCAGCAGCTCTATCGTTACGACTCAGCGGGGGGGCACAGATACGCAGTATTTT. Translating it yields CASSSIVTTQRGGTDTQYF.

V is TRBV9 and J is TRBJ1-4, with a weak D call TRBD1 (5 bases). This CDR3 comprises 14 residues. Germline V gives CDR1 SGDLS, CDR2 YYNGEE. V was pared by 1 base and J by 2 bases, with 6 bases between. CDR3: CASSVSGTNEKLFF. CDR3 coding DNA: TGTGCCAGCAGCGTATCAGGGACTAATGAAAAACTGTTTTTT.

The J gene is TRBJ1-5, the V gene TRBV19; D is possibly TRBD1 (5 bases). V lost 8 bases and J lost 5, with 19 bases in between. The germline CDR1 and CDR2 sequences are LNHDA and SQIVND (reference sequence). This CDR3 is built from 15 residues. CDR3 amino acids: CASSPVGGEDQPQHF. The CDR3 DNA reads TGTGCCAGTTCCCCTGTGGGAGGGGAGGATCAGCCCCAGCATTTT.

This rearrangement joins TRBV6-5 to TRBJ2-3; the match to TRBD2 covers 8 bases. CDR1 is MNHEY and CDR2 is SVGAGI in the germline V gene. V shed 11 bases, J shed 1 base, and the junction held 11 bases outside the gene matches. The CDR3 runs to 15 residues. CDR3 sequence (DNA): TGTGCCGCCGGGGGGGGGCAATTGGGCACAGATACGCAGTATTTT. It specifies CAAGGGQLGTDTQYF.

V gene TRBV30 combines with J gene TRBJ1-2, with TRBD1 matching 9 bases. V was clipped by 4 bases and J by 7 bases; unmatched bases: 10. This CDR3 comprises 14 residues. Germline V gene sequence: CDR1 GTSNPN, CDR2 SVGIG (reference sequence). The CDR3 nucleotides read TGTGCCTGGAAGGGACTGGGGACAGGGAGTGGCTACACCTTC. Protein sequence: CAWKGLGTGSGYTF.

The chain recombines TRBV6-5 with TRBJ2-3, with a tentative D call TRBD2 (6 bases). The ends were cut back, 5 bases at V and 3 bases at J, with 12 bases in the middle. There are 14 residues in the CDR3. The germline gives CDR1 MNHEY, CDR2 SVGAGI. CDR3 sequence (DNA): TGTGCCAGCAGTAGGTTCGCGGGGACAGATACGCAGTATTTT. It codes for CASSRFAGTDTQYF.

The chain is built from TRBV5-1 and TRBJ1-4, with D maybe TRBD1 (5 bases). This CDR3 region has 15 residues. Germline loops: CDR1 SGHRS, CDR2 YFSETQ. Trimming took off 4 bases at V and 8 bases at J, with 18 bases between the two ends. CDR3 sequence: CASSLNGGTREKLFF. The CDR3 DNA is TGCGCCAGCAGCCTCAACGGAGGGACCAGGGAAAAACTGTTTTTT.

The chain is built from TRBV2 and TRBJ1-2; no reliable D call. Germline V gives CDR1 SNHLY, CDR2 FYNNEI. This CDR3 contains 15 residues. V was trimmed by 3 bases and J by 6 bases, leaving 17 bases between them. The CDR3: CASSESSGIIHGYTF. In DNA, the CDR3 is TGTGCCAGCAGTGAGTCGTCAGGCATAATTCATGGCTACACCTTC.

CDR3 DNA sequence: TGTGCCAGCAGCTTTTCCCCAGGGAAGGGAGAGACCCAGTACTTC. Its translation is CASSFSPGKGETQYF. The chain joins TRBV5-6 to TRBJ2-5; weak D call: TRBD1 (5 bases). CDR1 is SGHDT and CDR2 is YYEEEE in the germline V gene. V lost 2 bases and J 4 bases, leaving 15 bases between the germline ends. CDR3 length: 15 amino acids.

The rearrangement links TRBV7-2 to TRBJ2-1; unclear D gene. The germline V gene encodes CDR1 SGHTA and CDR2 FQGNSA. The length of the CDR3 is 14 residues. Between the trimmed V and J ends, which lost 1 base and 8 bases, there was a span of 12 bases. The CDR3 nucleotides read TGTGCCAGCAGCTTAGTTGTTAGCATCGATGAGCAGTTCTTC. Translating gives CASSLVVSIDEQFF.

The chain recombines TRBV19 with TRBJ2-7, with 8 bases matching TRBD1. The CDR3 length is 14 residues. CDR1 is LNHDA and CDR2 is SQIVND in the germline V gene (reference sequence). J was trimmed by 3 bases and V by 3 bases; bases with no gene match: 4. CDR3 in amino acids: CASSMDRVHYEQYF. CDR3 sequence (DNA): TGTGCCAGTAGTATGGACAGGGTCCACTACGAGCAGTACTTC.

To note about this clone: A junction boundary mismatches the germline segment, possibly from a read error. J is TRBJ2-1 and V is TRBV7-7, with 13 bases lining up with TRBD2. The CDR3 is 16 residues long. CDR1 is SSHAT, CDR2 FNYEAQ, per germline (reference sequence). The CDR3 loop is CASSLAGLAGYNEQFF. CDR3 bases: TGTGCTAGCAGCTTAGCGGGACTAGCGGGGTACAATGAGCAGTTCTTC. The whole variable domain, remainder taken from reference TRBV7-7 and TRBJ2-1, is GAGVSQSPRYKVTKRGQDVTLRCDPISSHATLYWYQQALGQGPEFLTYFNYEAQPDKSGLPSDRFSAERPEGSISTLTIQRTEQRDSAMYRCASSLAGLAGYNEQFFGPGTRLTVL.